The 28 T cell receptor beta chains given below trace back to one sample, sequenced in a study of blood T cells in healthy people across ages. The second PCR ran roughly 6 to 12 cycles with a sample-barcoded 5' primer and J-beta primers. TCRdb processed the 5' RACE reads anew with MiXCR; each CDR3 protein has one entry. The table lists hundreds of thousands of distinct CDR3 sequences, roughly 43% of them singletons. The sequenced sample consisted of blood. These receptors originate from an elderly man in good health.

CDR3 region: CASSTSPGSGGETQYF. CDR3 coding DNA: TGTGCCAGCAGCACGAGCCCTGGATCGGGAGGGGAGACCCAGTACTTC. The V and J genes are TRBV9 and TRBJ2-5, with TRBD2 matching 8 bases. Trimming removed 4 bases from V and 5 bases from J; junction bases left unmatched: 13. The CDR3 has 16 residues. Germline CDR1 and CDR2: SGDLS and YYNGEE.

This clonotype was observed a few times. The rearrangement uses TRBV4-2 and TRBJ1-2; 8 bases fit TRBD1. This CDR3 is built from 16 residues. Trimming took 3 bases from V and 2 from J; bases not matched to a gene: 8. Germline V gives CDR1 LGHNA, CDR2 YNFKEQ. CDR3 sequence: CASSQPWDRRNYGYTF. The CDR3 coding sequence is TGTGCCAGCAGCCAGCCTTGGGACAGGAGAAACTATGGCTACACCTTC.

V gene TRBV12-3 or TRBV12-4 combines with J gene TRBJ2-5, with D possibly matching TRBD1 (6 bases). This CDR3 contains 14 residues. Trimming took off 5 bases at V and 4 bases at J, with 14 bases between the two ends. The CDR3 here is CASSVGALGETQYF. CDR3 coding DNA: TGTGCCAGCAGTGTGGGGGCCCTAGGAGAGACCCAGTACTTC.

The chain combines TRBV4-2 with TRBJ2-4; unclear D gene. The length of the CDR3 is 17 residues. From germline, CDR1 is LGHNA and CDR2 YNFKEQ. The V gene lost 0 bases and the J gene lost 3 bases, with 15 bases spanning the gap. The CDR3 region is CASSQDAASGDKNIQYF. The CDR3 DNA reads as TGTGCCAGCAGCCAAGACGCGGCCAGTGGGGACAAAAACATTCAGTACTTC.

With regard to this clonotype: A much larger clone is a single base away; this may be a read error. DNA of the CDR3: TGTGCCAGCAGTTCCCGGACTATCAGGAATGAGCAGTTGTTC. Protein sequence: CASSSRTIRNEQLF. The J gene is TRBJ2-1, the V gene TRBV6-2 or TRBV6-3; perhaps TRBD2 as D (6 bases). The CDR3 spans 14 residues. Germline V gives CDR1 MNHEY, CDR2 SVGEGT.

This clonotype was observed a few times. The DNA for the CDR3 is TGTGCCAGCAAGGACTACGCTCAAGATACGCAGTATTTT. Protein product: CASKDYAQDTQYF. The chain combines TRBV7-2 with TRBJ2-3; possible D gene TRBD2, 6 bases. Deletions cut 7 bases from V and 5 bases from J, with 13 bases between. Germline assignment: CDR1 SGHTA and CDR2 FQGNSA. This CDR3 spans 13 amino acids.

The rearrangement uses TRBV12-3 or TRBV12-4 and TRBJ1-6, with a weak D call TRBD1 (5 bases). Trimming left V 6 bases short and J 9 bases short, with 15 bases between. This CDR3 has 14 amino acids. DNA for the CDR3: TGTGCCAGCAGCATGGGGCCCCGACCTTCACCCCTCCACTTT. It codes for CASSMGPRPSPLHF.

There are a few counts of this clonotype. This chain links TRBV28 with TRBJ2-2; perhaps TRBD1 as D (6 bases). V lost 7 bases and J lost 6, with 15 bases in between. The germline V gene encodes CDR1 MDHEN and CDR2 SYDVKM. The CDR3 sequence is 14 residues long. The CDR3 protein is CASTWDTNAGELFF. As DNA, the CDR3 is TGTGCCAGCACCTGGGACACCAACGCCGGGGAGCTGTTTTTT.

This clonotype was observed at least ten times. V usage is TRBV6-5 and J usage is TRBJ2-3, with D maybe TRBD1 (6 bases). Trimming cost V 6 bases and J 9 bases, with 16 bases left between them. CDR3 length: 13 amino acids. Germline CDR1 and CDR2: MNHEY and SVGAGI. Here the CDR3 reads CASRSQGPATQYF. CDR3 nucleotides: TGTGCCAGCAGGTCACAGGGCCCCGCGACGCAGTATTTT.

This sequence joins TRBV20-1 and TRBJ2-7; TRBD2 matches at 7 bases. The V gene end was trimmed by 6 bases and the J gene end by 0 bases; junction bases not matched to a gene: 8. Germline values: CDR1 DFQATT, CDR2 SNEGSKA (reference sequence). The CDR3 is 14 amino acids. CDR3: CSAPKASGSYEQYF. The CDR3 DNA reads TGCAGTGCCCCGAAGGCTAGCGGCTCCTACGAGCAGTACTTC.

This clonotype was detected a few times. A read error may account for a junction end that differs from germline. The chain combines TRBV27 with TRBJ2-3; D is uncertain. Germline CDR1 is MNHEY and CDR2 is SMNVEV (reference sequence). The CDR3 is made up of 13 amino acids. CDR3 sequence reads: CASSVSIPDTQYF. The CDR3 nucleotides are TGTGCCAGCAGTGTATCGATTCCAGATACGCAGTATTTT.

Note on this clonotype: A clone one base away is much larger, so this may be a read error. The chain employs TRBV10-3 and TRBJ1-6; D not resolved. V lost 5 bases, J lost 8 bases, and 10 bases lay in between. Germline values: CDR1 ENHRY, CDR2 SYGVKD. The CDR3 is 13 residues long. The CDR3 region has the DNA TGTGCCATCAGTAGGGCTATAGATTCACCCCTCCACTTT. As protein: CAISRAIDSPLHF.

This clonotype appeared a few times. V usage is TRBV6-2 or TRBV6-3 and J usage is TRBJ2-1; D unclear. Trimming left V 2 bases short and J 12 bases short, with 11 bases between. Germline CDR1 reads MNHEY; CDR2 reads SVGEGT. This CDR3 is 12 amino acids long. The CDR3 DNA reads as TGTGCCAGCAGTTACGTCCGCGAGACGCAGTTCTTC. Protein product: CASSYVRETQFF.

CDR3 residues: CATAKPDRGQVAQYF. The CDR3 coding sequence is TGTGCCACAGCTAAACCGGACAGGGGGCAAGTAGCCCAGTACTTC. The chain links TRBV7-9 to TRBJ2-5, with 11 bases matching TRBD1. This CDR3 is 15 amino acids long. Germline lookup yields CDR1 SEHNR and CDR2 FQNEAQ (reference sequence). With V trimmed by 10 bases and J by 9 bases, 16 bases remained unmatched.

The rearrangement uses TRBV11-3 and TRBJ2-3; 13 nucleotides align to TRBD2. Germline V gives CDR1 SGHNT, CDR2 YENEEA. There are 16 residues in the CDR3. Trimming cost V 5 bases and J 4 bases; bases outside gene matches: 6. The DNA of the CDR3 is TGTGCCAGCAGCCGCGGACTAGCGGGAGTTTCAGATACGCAGTATTTT. Protein sequence: CASSRGLAGVSDTQYF.

V gene TRBV4-3 combines with J gene TRBJ1-2; D possibly corresponds to TRBD1 (6 bases). From germline, CDR1 is LGHNA and CDR2 YSLEER. The V gene lost 1 base and the J gene lost 4 bases, with 16 bases spanning the gap. This CDR3 is 16 amino acids long. In DNA, the CDR3 is TGCGCCAGCAGCCAAGTCGCCGAGACAGGAATCTATGGCTACACCTTC. Residues: CASSQVAETGIYGYTF.

The chain uses TRBV29-1 and TRBJ2-5; possible D gene TRBD2, 6 bases. The CDR3 runs 12 residues. V was clipped by 5 bases and J by 3 bases, with 10 bases between them. Germline loops: CDR1 SQVTM, CDR2 ANQGSEA. The CDR3, as DNA: TGCAGCGTTCATGAGCGGGAAGAGACCCAGTACTTC. Its translation: CSVHEREETQYF.

The CDR3 loop is CASSLGETGGHTEAFF. Written as DNA, the CDR3 is TGTGCCAGCAGCTTGGGCGAAACAGGGGGCCACACTGAAGCTTTCTTT. V gene TRBV5-8 combines with J gene TRBJ1-1, with 9 bases fitting TRBD1. The CDR3 is 16 residues long. Per the germline V gene, CDR1 is SGHTS and CDR2 is YDEGEE. V was clipped by 0 bases and J by 3 bases; unmatched bases: 6. The entire variable domain, with the rest obtained from reference TRBV5-8 and TRBJ1-1, is as follows: EAGVTQSPTHLIKTRGQQATLRCSPISGHTSVYWYQQALGLGLQFLLWYDEGEERNRGNFPPRFSGRQFPNYSSELNVNALELEDSALYLCASSLGETGGHTEAFFGQGTRLTVV.

V is TRBV19 and J is TRBJ2-7, with D possibly matching TRBD2 (6 bases). The germline V and J ends were trimmed by 5 bases and 0 bases, with 14 bases remaining between them. Germline CDR1 reads LNHDA; CDR2 reads SQIVND (reference sequence). This CDR3 has 15 residues. The CDR3 spells CASSSEGIFSYEQYF. As DNA, the CDR3 is TGTGCCAGTAGTTCGGAGGGGATCTTCTCCTACGAGCAGTACTTC. The full variable domain, completed using reference TRBV19 and TRBJ2-7, is DGGITQSPKYLFRKEGQNVTLSCEQNLNHDAMYWYRQDPGQGLRLIYYSQIVNDFQKGDIAEGYSVSREKKESFPLTVTSAQKNPTAFYLCASSSEGIFSYEQYFGPGTRLTVT.

The V call is TRBV11-1, the J call TRBJ2-5; tentatively, D is TRBD2 (6 bases). CDR3 length: 15 amino acids. Germline CDR1 reads SGHAT; CDR2 reads FQDESV (reference sequence). The V end was cut by 1 base, the J end by 5 bases, with 14 bases between. CDR3 protein: CASSLGRELVETQYF. The CDR3 nucleotides read TGTGCCAGCAGCTTAGGCCGGGAGTTGGTGGAGACCCAGTACTTC.

J is TRBJ2-4 and V is TRBV29-1; D could derive from TRBD1 or TRBD2 (6 bases each). The germline V gene encodes CDR1 SQVTM and CDR2 ANQGSEA. The CDR3 is made up of 13 amino acids. Trimming shortened V by 4 bases and J by 13 bases, and 20 bases separated the two germline ends. The CDR3 DNA sequence: TGCAGCGTTGGGGGGCAGGGGAGGAATGAGCAGTACTTC. Its translation: CSVGGQGRNEQYF.

This clonotype showed up just a few times. This chain links TRBV27 with TRBJ2-5; no definite D call. This CDR3 spans 10 amino acids. Between the trimmed V and J ends, which lost 3 bases and 8 bases, there was a span of 4 bases. CDR1 MNHEY and CDR2 SMNVEV come from the germline V gene (reference sequence). CDR3 sequence reads: CASSLRTQYF. The CDR3 nucleotides are TGTGCCAGCAGTTTGCGTACCCAGTACTTC.

Points on this clonotype: Germline and junction disagree at one end, which may indicate a read error. DNA of the CDR3: TGTGCCTGCAGCCCACCGACTAGTAGGTGGGAGACCCAGTACTTC. Translating it yields CACSPPTSRWETQYF. The rearrangement uses TRBV11-1 and TRBJ2-5; tentative D call: TRBD2 (6 bases). Germline lookup yields CDR1 SGHAT and CDR2 FQDESV (reference sequence). CDR3 length: 15 amino acids. The full variable domain, rest sourced from reference TRBV11-1 and TRBJ2-5, is EAEVAQSPRYKITEKSQAVAFWCDPISGHATLYWYRQILGQGPELLVQFQDESVVDDSQLPKDRFSAERLKGVDSTLKIQPAELGDSAMYLCACSPPTSRWETQYFGPGTRLLVL.

This clonotype showed up just a few times. In DNA, the CDR3 is TGTGCCAGCAGCCCGCAACGGGGCGTAAGGTACGAGCAGTACTTC. Translation gives CASSPQRGVRYEQYF. V and J are TRBV7-2 and TRBJ2-7; D possibly uses TRBD1 or TRBD2 (5 bases each). Germline V gives CDR1 SGHTA, CDR2 FQGNSA. CDR3 length: 15 residues. Trimming pared 5 bases from V and 4 bases from J, leaving 18 bases between.

The sample holds a few counts of this clonotype. The CDR3 nucleotides are TGTGCCAGCAGTTACCCCCAAATGCGCACAGATACGCAGTATTTT. Residues: CASSYPQMRTDTQYF. The chain employs TRBV6-6 and TRBJ2-3, with D uncertain. Trimming took off 2 bases at V and 1 base at J, with 10 bases between the two ends. CDR3 length: 15 amino acids. The V gene's germline CDR1 is MNHNY and CDR2 SVGAGI (reference sequence).

This chain joins TRBV7-2 and TRBJ2-2; 9 nucleotides agree with TRBD2. V shed 0 bases and J 7 bases; nucleotides not matched to a gene: 9. This CDR3 spans 17 amino acids. The germline V gene encodes CDR1 SGHTA and CDR2 FQGNSA. CDR3 in DNA: TGTGCCAGCAGCTTAGCCCCCGGCGGGAGGGCCATCGGGGAGCTGTTTTTT. This sequence encodes CASSLAPGGRAIGELFF. The full variable domain, with the rest looked up from reference TRBV7-2 and TRBJ2-2, is GAGVSQSPSNKVTEKGKDVELRCDPISGHTALYWYRQSLGQGLEFLIYFQGNSAPDKSGLPSDRFSAERTGGSVSTLTIQRTQQEDSAVYLCASSLAPGGRAIGELFFGEGSRLTVL.

This clonotype was recorded many times. The chain recombines TRBV12-3 or TRBV12-4 with TRBJ2-7; D is possibly TRBD1 (6 bases). The length of the CDR3 is 14 residues. With 5 bases removed from V and 2 bases from J, the gap between germline ends came to 13 bases. CDR3 nucleotide sequence: TGTGCCAGCAGTCCCCCGGGACACCCCTACGAGCAGTACTTC. This translates into CASSPPGHPYEQYF.

The V gene is TRBV29-1, the J gene TRBJ2-4; TRBD2 matches 7 bases. Near its end, the DNA agrees better with TRBJ2-7, so the J call may be wrong. Germline V CDR1 and CDR2: SQVTM, ANQGSEA. CDR3 length: 13 amino acids. The CDR3: CSVGLAENYEQYF. The DNA of the CDR3 is TGCAGCGTTGGCCTAGCGGAGAACTACGAGCAGTACTTC.